Each of the 25 T cell receptor beta chains below was sequenced from the same sample in a study of spatial heterogeneity in lung cancer. Time point defined: sample taken at primary tumor resection. From tumor, nontumor lung or frozen PBMC, whole RNA was taken unsorted for sequencing. TCRdb reanalysed the 5' RACE reads using MiXCR and keeps one entry per CDR3 protein. Of tens of thousands of distinct CDR3 sequences in the sample, 7.5% to 9% were seen once. The input for sequencing was PBMCs, taken at surgery. The receptors originated from a female donor with early-stage non-small cell lung cancer.

This clonotype was found once. A clone one base away is much larger, so this may be a read error. The chain has TRBV3-1 and TRBJ2-4; D may be TRBD1 (6 bases). This CDR3 region has 16 residues. The germline V gene encodes CDR1 LGHDT and CDR2 YNNKEL (reference sequence). CDR3 sequence reads: CGSSALGGGNKNIQYF. The CDR3 nucleotides are TGTGGCAGCAGCGCACTAGGGGGTGGTAACAAAAACATTCAGTACTTC.

This clonotype was recorded many times. The V and J genes are TRBV6-5 and TRBJ1-1, with D possibly TRBD1 on 6 matching bases. V was pared by 0 bases and J by 1 base, with 9 bases between. The CDR3 spans 15 residues. Germline CDR1 MNHEY, CDR2 SVGAGI. CDR3 bases: TGTGCCAGCAGTTACTCGTCCAGGGGGAACACTGAAGCTTTCTTT. Translating it yields CASSYSSRGNTEAFF.

The sample holds many counts of this clonotype. V gene TRBV10-3 combines with J gene TRBJ2-7, with TRBD1 matching 9 bases. Germline V gene data show CDR1 as ENHRY and CDR2 as SYGVKD. This CDR3 is built from 12 residues. After removal of 6 bases from V and 4 bases from J, the junction contained 1 base not matched to a gene. CDR3 residues: CAIRGTGYEQYF. CDR3 sequence (DNA): TGTGCCATCAGGGGGACAGGGTACGAGCAGTACTTC.

The rearrangement joins TRBV6-2 or TRBV6-3 to TRBJ2-7; 7 bases match TRBD2. CDR1 is MNHEY, CDR2 SVGEGT, per germline. Unmatched junction bases numbered 4, after V lost 4 bases and J lost 7 bases. The CDR3 sequence is 12 residues long. In DNA form, the CDR3 reads TGTGCCAGCAGTTTACTGGGAGGGGAGCAGTACTTC. This encodes CASSLLGGEQYF.

This clonotype ranks as medium-sized (0.01 to 0.1%). V gene TRBV28 combines with J gene TRBJ2-3; 8 bases are a match to TRBD1. V shed 3 bases and J 2 bases; nucleotides not matched to a gene: 4. This CDR3 is 15 amino acids long. CDR1 and CDR2 from the germline V gene are MDHEN and SYDVKM. Written as DNA, the CDR3 is TGTGCCAGCAGTTTCCCGGACAGGGACACAGATACGCAGTATTTT. This gives the protein CASSFPDRDTDTQYF.

Many counts were recorded for this clonotype. This chain uses TRBV6-5 with TRBJ1-5; 8 nucleotides line up with TRBD1. CDR1 and CDR2 (germline): MNHEY, SVGAGI. The CDR3 is 15 amino acids. Trimming took 6 bases from V and 4 from J; bases not matched to a gene: 8. CDR3 region: CASRIGTGNNQPQHF. For the CDR3, the DNA is TGTGCCAGCAGAATAGGGACAGGAAATAATCAGCCCCAGCATTTT.

This clonotype was seen ten or more times. The chain carries TRBV12-5 and TRBJ1-1; D is possibly TRBD1 (5 bases). CDR3 length: 13 residues. Germline CDR1 reads LGHNT; CDR2 reads FRNRAP. The V end lost 4 bases, the J end lost 4 bases, and 10 bases lay between the germline ends. CDR3 nucleotides: TGTGCTAGTGGTTCGGGGGTACCCACTGAAGCTTTCTTT. This gives the protein CASGSGVPTEAFF.

This chain joins TRBV12-3 or TRBV12-4 and TRBJ2-6, with 8 bases fitting TRBD2. The CDR3 length is 18 residues. Unmatched junction bases numbered 11, after V lost 6 bases and J lost 1 base. The CDR3: CASSPGGAVGSGANVLTF. The CDR3 nucleotides are TGTGCCAGCAGCCCGGGGGGGGCGGTGGGATCTGGGGCCAACGTCCTGACTTTC.

V and J are TRBV4-2 and TRBJ2-7; a possible D gene is TRBD2 (5 bases). CDR3 length: 13 residues. With 4 bases removed from V and 3 bases from J, the gap between germline ends came to 10 bases. Germline CDR1 and CDR2: LGHNA and YNFKEQ. In DNA, the CDR3 is TGTGCCAGCAGCCCCAACGAGGGCTACGAGCAGTACTTC. This codes for CASSPNEGYEQYF.

This clonotype was detected ten times or more. The chain links TRBV3-1 to TRBJ2-5; tentative D call: TRBD2 (6 bases). The CDR3 contains 15 residues. Germline-derived CDR1 and CDR2 are LGHDT and YNNKEL (reference sequence). V was shortened by 0 bases and J by 5 bases, with 13 bases between the two germline ends. The CDR3 protein is CASSQESREEETQYF. CDR3 coding DNA: TGTGCCAGCAGCCAAGAGTCCAGGGAGGAGGAGACCCAGTACTTC.

The chain employs TRBV6-2 or TRBV6-3 and TRBJ2-3, with TRBD1 matching over 7 bases. Looked up from germline, CDR1 is MNHEY and CDR2 is SVGEGT. The CDR3 has 14 residues. V shed 5 bases and J 4 bases; nucleotides not matched to a gene: 6. CDR3 residues: CASSVTGFSDTQYF. CDR3 DNA: TGTGCCAGCAGTGTGACAGGGTTTTCAGATACGCAGTATTTT.

In this sample, this clonotype turned up many times. This chain joins TRBV3-1 and TRBJ2-7, with unresolved D. Trimming cost V 6 bases and J 7 bases, with 19 bases left between them. Germline CDR1 LGHDT, CDR2 YNNKEL (reference sequence). This CDR3 region has 14 residues. CDR3 in amino acids: CASSLPDRAGEQYF. The CDR3 DNA reads as TGTGCCAGCAGTCTACCCGATCGGGCCGGGGAGCAGTACTTC.

This clonotype was observed at least ten times. The chain couples TRBV18 to TRBJ2-1, with D possibly being TRBD2 (5 bases). V was trimmed by 3 bases and J by 3 bases, leaving 18 bases between them. The germline V gene encodes CDR1 KGHSH and CDR2 LQKENI. The CDR3 contains 17 residues. The CDR3 DNA sequence: TGTGCCAGCTCACCTACCCTACTAGGGAGTGTCTACAATGAGCAGTTCTTC. Translating gives CASSPTLLGSVYNEQFF.

The chain has TRBV10-2 and TRBJ2-5; 8 bases align to TRBD2. The CDR3 has 12 amino acids. CDR1 is WSHSY and CDR2 is SAAADI in the germline V gene. The V segment lost 10 bases and the J segment 3 bases; nucleotides outside the gene matches: 4. The CDR3 region has the DNA TGCGCCACCAAGACTAGCGAAGAGACCCAGTACTTC. Protein product: CATKTSEETQYF.

Concerning this clonotype: Germline and junction disagree at one end, which may indicate a read error. This chain uses TRBV3-1 with TRBJ1-1; D unclear. Germline V lookup: CDR1 LGHDT, CDR2 YNNKEL (reference sequence). CDR3 length: 14 residues. The CDR3: CANSGLPRSTEAFF. DNA for the CDR3: TGTGCCAACAGCGGTCTCCCTCGCTCCACTGAAGCTTTCTTT.

The J gene is TRBJ1-1, the V gene TRBV24-1; 7 nucleotides line up with TRBD1. Trimming cost V 5 bases and J 4 bases; bases outside gene matches: 3. The germline V gene encodes CDR1 KGHDR and CDR2 SFDVKD. The CDR3 runs 13 residues. The CDR3 loop is CATSVQGGTEAFF. DNA for the CDR3: TGTGCCACCAGTGTCCAGGGGGGCACTGAAGCTTTCTTT.

The V and J genes are TRBV7-2 and TRBJ1-2; D is unclear. The V and J ends lost 4 bases and 4 bases respectively, with 13 bases between them. The CDR3 sequence is 14 residues long. CDR1 SGHTA and CDR2 FQGNSA come from the germline V gene. The DNA for the CDR3 is TGTGCCAGCAGCTCGGGTCGGGGTGGCTATGGCTACACCTTC. It translates to CASSSGRGGYGYTF.

The V call is TRBV27, the J call TRBJ2-1, with D uncertain. Germline CDR1 is MNHEY and CDR2 is SMNVEV (reference sequence). The germline V and J ends were trimmed by 5 bases and 10 bases, with 15 bases remaining between them. The CDR3 covers 13 residues. CDR3 sequence reads: CASSPLSRTEQFF. The CDR3 nucleotides read TGTGCCAGCAGTCCCCTGTCCCGAACGGAGCAGTTCTTC.

The V and J genes are TRBV4-1 and TRBJ2-7; no clear D gene. Germline V gene lookup returns CDR1 MGHRA and CDR2 YSYEKL. Trimming shortened V by 1 base and J by 4 bases, and 14 bases separated the two germline ends. This CDR3 region has 15 residues. The CDR3 sequence is CASSQVQEPFYEQYF. In nucleotides, the CDR3 is TGCGCCAGCAGCCAAGTCCAGGAGCCTTTTTACGAGCAGTACTTC.

The CDR3 is CASRMTGDANTGELFF. The CDR3, as DNA: TGTGCCAGCAGGATGACAGGGGACGCGAACACCGGGGAGCTGTTTTTT. The V and J genes are TRBV6-2 or TRBV6-3 and TRBJ2-2; 8 nucleotides line up with TRBD1. CDR1 is MNHEY, CDR2 SVGEGT, per germline. The V segment lost 6 bases and the J segment 0 bases; nucleotides outside the gene matches: 6. CDR3 length: 16 residues.

This clonotype has a count of ten or more. The chain recombines TRBV11-1 with TRBJ2-3; D perhaps matches TRBD1 (6 bases). Germline V gene data show CDR1 as SGHAT and CDR2 as FQDESV (reference sequence). This CDR3 is 15 amino acids long. V lost 6 bases, J lost 2 bases, and 15 bases lay in between. The CDR3 DNA sequence: TGTGCCAGCAGTGACCGGGACACCTTCACAGATACGCAGTATTTT. Protein product: CASSDRDTFTDTQYF.

This clonotype is medium-sized within its sample. V is TRBV2 and J is TRBJ1-1, with D unresolved. Germline lookup yields CDR1 SNHLY and CDR2 FYNNEI. CDR3 length: 12 amino acids. Deletions cut 3 bases from V and 3 bases from J, with 5 bases between. CDR3 amino acids: CASSESYTEAFF. CDR3 in DNA: TGTGCCAGCAGTGAGTCATACACTGAAGCTTTCTTT.

This clonotype is medium-sized. The rearrangement links TRBV7-9 to TRBJ2-1; D gene ambiguous. Germline assignment: CDR1 SEHNR and CDR2 FQNEAQ (reference sequence). V lost 5 bases and J lost 0, with 11 bases in between. CDR3 length equals 15 residues. This CDR3 is CASSPRRSSYNEQFF. The CDR3 bases are TGTGCCAGCAGCCCCCGGCGGAGCTCCTACAATGAGCAGTTCTTC.

The V gene is TRBV6-5, the J gene TRBJ2-1, with D unclear. Trimming stripped 7 bases from V and 2 bases from J, with 15 bases between. From germline, CDR1 is MNHEY and CDR2 SVGAGI. This CDR3 spans 15 amino acids. CDR3 protein: CASTSRKFAYNEQFF. CDR3 DNA sequence: TGTGCCAGCACCTCGCGAAAATTCGCCTACAATGAGCAGTTCTTC.

This clonotype was detected ten times or more. The V gene is TRBV6-6, the J gene TRBJ1-3, with 7 bases lining up with TRBD1. J was trimmed by 0 bases and V by 6 bases; bases with no gene match: 5. From germline, CDR1 is MNHNY and CDR2 SVGAGI (reference sequence). This CDR3 region has 15 residues. The CDR3, as DNA: TGTGCCAGCAGCCCCCGGACAGGCTCTGGAAACACCATATATTTT. It specifies CASSPRTGSGNTIYF.